This T cell receptor beta chain was documented in a study of T-cell memory formation after mild COVID-19. For the study at large: Among the donors, TCR clusters were largely specific to each donor.

The table lists this clonotype with a few counts. The antigen is unknown. Amplification by 5'RACE using constant-segment primers produced TCR alpha and TCR beta cDNA libraries that carried sample barcodes and UMIs. TCRdb analysed the 5' RACE reads with MiXCR anew, one entry per CDR3 protein. This sample has 90,000 to 120,000 distinct CDR3 sequences; 14% occur once, and the top ten carry less than 45%. Study-level points and caveats: Pre-infection memory harbored some responding clones, suggesting cross-reactive memory joined. Contracting CD8+ clones were enriched in EMRA, CD4+ mainly in CM and EM.

The TCR sequence derives from a man between 18 and 35 years old who had mild COVID-19 (a few samples of this study predate the infection). Cell type and time point are not known. Sequenced: PBMCs or a T cell subset sorted from them (not recorded which).

The CDR3 region is CASSDHKRGLSDTQYF. The DNA of the CDR3 is TGTGCCAGCAGCGACCACAAGCGAGGGCTCTCAGATACGCAGTATTTT. V usage is TRBV7-2 and J usage is TRBJ2-3; the D gene is possibly TRBD2 (5 bases). The V gene's germline CDR1 is SGHTA and CDR2 FQGNSA. Trimming took 5 bases from V and 4 from J, leaving 19 bases between them. CDR3 size: 16 residues.